This TCR beta chain was recovered during a study of cytomegalovirus exposure and HLA in healthy donors. General observations from the study: In vitro experiments confirmed that a few CMV-associated chains were specific for CMV antigens. Among CMV-associated TCR beta chains, most appeared HLA-restricted in a later analysis.

CDR3 length: 14 residues. Germline assignment: CDR1 SGHRS and CDR2 YFSETQ. V lost 0 bases and J 3 bases, leaving 10 bases between the germline ends. A word on this clone: Antigen specificity is unknown.

PCR amplification relied on 60 Vbeta primers (plus 13 Jbeta primers). Profiling relied on immunoSEQ multiplex PCR, and the TCRdb table lists in-frame clones only, not all of them. The table lists under 200,000 clones, 70% to 90% of them singletons. This TCR was sampled from a woman aged 45-59 years in good health and CMV-seronegative. The sample consisted of PBMCs. The J gene is TRBJ2-7, the V gene TRBV5-1, with D perhaps TRBD2 (6 bases). This CDR3 reads CASSLGAGYYEQYF. CDR3 nucleotides: TGCGCCAGCAGCTTGGGTGCGGGATACTACGAGCAGTACTTC.